Each of the 7 T cell receptor beta chains below was sequenced from the same sample in a study of blood T cell repertoires in COVID-19. Sequencing used immunoSEQ multiplex PCR; TCRdb keeps in-frame clones, though not all of them. The sample includes about 100,000 clones, roughly 90% of them seen just once. Material for sequencing was peripheral blood. These receptors originate from a man between 65 and 85 years old with acute or convalescent COVID-19.

V usage is TRBV4-3 and J usage is TRBJ2-3; 7 bases fit TRBD1. The CDR3 totals 16 residues. The ends lost 0 bases at V and 1 base at J; junction bases unmatched: 4. Looked up from germline, CDR1 is LGHNA and CDR2 is YSLEER. CDR3 residues: CASSQDRGQGTDTQYF. The CDR3 bases are TGCGCCAGCAGCCAAGATCGTGGACAGGGCACAGATACGCAGTATTTT.

The chain joins TRBV5-1 to TRBJ2-5; tentative D call: TRBD1 (5 bases). V gave up 0 bases and J gave up 5 bases, with 11 bases separating them. The CDR3 loop spans 14 amino acids. Germline V gene data show CDR1 as SGHRS and CDR2 as YFSETQ. This CDR3 reads CASSLGRVPETQYF. CDR3 DNA: TGCGCCAGCAGCTTGGGCAGGGTGCCTGAGACCCAGTACTTC.

The chain recombines TRBV13 with TRBJ1-3; weak D call: TRBD1 (6 bases). The CDR3 has 14 residues. Germline V gene sequence: CDR1 PRHDT, CDR2 FYEKMQ (reference sequence). Trimming cost V 5 bases and J 4 bases, with 12 bases left between them. CDR3 in amino acids: CASSTHREGNTIYF. The CDR3 DNA follows: TGTGCCAGCAGCACCCACAGGGAAGGAAACACCATATATTTT.

This rearrangement joins TRBV11-2 to TRBJ2-2, with D perhaps matching TRBD1 (6 bases). Germline V gene lookup returns CDR1 SGHAT and CDR2 FQNNGV. This CDR3 is built from 12 residues. V shed 6 bases and J shed 9 bases, with 11 bases lying between them. CDR3 loop: CASSLQGRELFF. DNA for the CDR3: TGTGCCAGCAGTCTACAGGGTCGGGAGCTGTTTTTT.

This clone was seen only a few times. The V gene is TRBV6-5, the J gene TRBJ2-7; 7 bases are shared with TRBD2. CDR3 length equals 15 residues. Germline assignment: CDR1 MNHEY and CDR2 SVGAGI. V dropped 2 bases and J dropped 0; count of bases not matched to a gene: 4. The CDR3 nucleotides are TGTGCCAGCAGTTACGAGGGCGGGGGCTCCTACGAGCAGTACTTC. As protein: CASSYEGGGSYEQYF.

This chain uses TRBV19 with TRBJ1-2, with D perhaps matching TRBD1 (6 bases). The CDR3 contains 13 residues. V dropped 5 bases and J dropped 8 bases, with 15 bases sitting between them. Germline CDR1 and CDR2: LNHDA and SQIVND (reference sequence). In DNA, the CDR3 is TGTGCCAGTAGTCCCACCGCCAGGGGAGGCTACACCTTC. It specifies CASSPTARGGYTF.

The J gene is TRBJ1-2, the V gene TRBV4-2; weak D call: TRBD1 (5 bases). Trimming left V 0 bases short and J 10 bases short, with 18 bases between. This CDR3 contains 15 residues. CDR1 and CDR2 (germline): LGHNA, YNFKEQ. In DNA form, the CDR3 reads TGTGCCAGCAGCCAAGAGCTGAGGCAGGGCTCGAACTACACCTTC. Translation: CASSQELRQGSNYTF.